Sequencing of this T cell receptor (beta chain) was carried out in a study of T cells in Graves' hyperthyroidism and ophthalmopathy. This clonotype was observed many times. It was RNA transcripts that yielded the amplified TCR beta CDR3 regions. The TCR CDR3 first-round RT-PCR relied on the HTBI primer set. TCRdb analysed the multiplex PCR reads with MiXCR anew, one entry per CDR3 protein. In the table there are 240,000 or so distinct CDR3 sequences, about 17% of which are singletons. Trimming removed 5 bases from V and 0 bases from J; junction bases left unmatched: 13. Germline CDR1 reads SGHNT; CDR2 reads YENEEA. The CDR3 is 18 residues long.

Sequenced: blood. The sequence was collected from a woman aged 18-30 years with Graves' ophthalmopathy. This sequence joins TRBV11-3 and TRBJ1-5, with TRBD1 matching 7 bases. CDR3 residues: CASSAKGTAFYSNQPQHF. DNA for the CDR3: TGTGCCAGCAGCGCTAAAGGGACAGCCTTTTATAGCAATCAGCCCCAGCATTTT. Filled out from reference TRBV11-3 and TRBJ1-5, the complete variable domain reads EAGVVQSPRYKIIEKKQPVAFWCNPISGHNTLYWYLQNLGQGPELLIRYENEEAVDDSQLPKDRFSAERLKGVDSTLKIQPAELGDSAVYLCASSAKGTAFYSNQPQHFGDGTRLSIL.